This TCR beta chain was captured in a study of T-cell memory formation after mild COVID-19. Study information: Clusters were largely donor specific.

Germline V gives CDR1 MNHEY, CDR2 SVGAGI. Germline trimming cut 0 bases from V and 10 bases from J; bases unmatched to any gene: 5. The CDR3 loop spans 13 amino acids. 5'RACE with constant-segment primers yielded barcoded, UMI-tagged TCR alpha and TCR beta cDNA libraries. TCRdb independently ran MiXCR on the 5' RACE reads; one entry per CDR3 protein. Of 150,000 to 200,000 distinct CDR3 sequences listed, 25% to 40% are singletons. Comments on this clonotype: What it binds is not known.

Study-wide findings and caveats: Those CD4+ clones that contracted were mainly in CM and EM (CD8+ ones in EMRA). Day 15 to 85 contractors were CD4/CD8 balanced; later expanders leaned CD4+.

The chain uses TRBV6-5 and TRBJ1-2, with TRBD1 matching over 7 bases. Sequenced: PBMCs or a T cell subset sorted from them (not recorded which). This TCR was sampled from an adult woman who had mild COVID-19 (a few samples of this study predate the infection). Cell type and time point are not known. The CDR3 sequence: CASSYSGTANYTF. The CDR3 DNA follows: TGTGCCAGCAGTTACTCCGGGACAGCTAACTACACCTTC.